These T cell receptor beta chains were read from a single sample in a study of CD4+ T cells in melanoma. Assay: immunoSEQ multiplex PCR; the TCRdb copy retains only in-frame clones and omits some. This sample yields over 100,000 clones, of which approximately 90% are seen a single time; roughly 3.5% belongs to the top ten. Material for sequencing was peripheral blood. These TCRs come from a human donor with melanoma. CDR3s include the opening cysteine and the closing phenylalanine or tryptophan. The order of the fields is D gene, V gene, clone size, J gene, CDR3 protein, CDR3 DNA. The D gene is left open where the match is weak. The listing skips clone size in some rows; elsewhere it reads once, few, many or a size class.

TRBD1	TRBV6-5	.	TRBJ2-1	CASSAPGGSYNEQFF	TGTGCCAGCAGTGCCCCAGGGGGATCCTACAATGAGCAGTTCTTC
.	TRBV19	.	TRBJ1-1	CASREGSIGNTEAFF	TGTGCCAGTAGAGAGGGGTCAATAGGGAACACTGAAGCTTTCTTT
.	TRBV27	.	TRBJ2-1	CASSNIGISSYNEQFF	TGTGCCAGCAGTAACATAGGGATTAGCTCCTACAATGAGCAGTTCTTC
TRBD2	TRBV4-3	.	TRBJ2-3	CASSHLSSGRARDTQYF	TGCGCCAGCAGCCACTTGTCTAGCGGGAGGGCCAGAGATACGCAGTATTTT
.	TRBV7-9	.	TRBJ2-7	CASSFSTYEQYF	TGTGCCAGCAGCTTTAGCACCTACGAGCAGTACTTC
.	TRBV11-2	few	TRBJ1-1	CASSGIRDNTEAFF	TGTGCCAGCAGCGGAATCCGGGACAACACTGAAGCTTTCTTT
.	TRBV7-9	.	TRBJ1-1	CASVREVNTEAFF	TGTGCCAGTGTAAGAGAGGTTAACACTGAAGCTTTCTTT
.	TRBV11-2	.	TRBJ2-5	CASSTSGGGRVETQYF	TGTGCCAGCAGCACAAGCGGCGGGGGCAGGGTGGAGACCCAGTACTTC
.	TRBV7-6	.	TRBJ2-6	CASSLTGANVLTF	TGTGCCAGCAGCTTAACTGGGGCCAACGTCCTGACTTTC
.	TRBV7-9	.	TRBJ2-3	CASRTGSEAQYF	TGTGCCAGCAGAACGGGTTCGGAAGCGCAGTATTTT
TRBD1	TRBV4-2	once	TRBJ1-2	CASSQELGAGGSYGYTF	TGTGCCAGCAGCCAAGAGCTTGGGGCAGGGGGCTCCTATGGCTACACCTTC
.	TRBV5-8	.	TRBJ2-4	CASSLGQHRNIQYF	TGTGCCAGCAGCTTGGGACAGCACAGAAACATTCAGTACTTC
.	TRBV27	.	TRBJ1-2	CASSPLLGQTRNYGYTF	TGTGCCAGCAGTCCACTACTCGGACAGACTAGGAACTATGGCTACACCTTC
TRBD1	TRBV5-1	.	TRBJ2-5	CASSAGTGRETQYF	TGCGCCAGCAGCGCCGGGACAGGGAGGGAGACCCAGTACTTC
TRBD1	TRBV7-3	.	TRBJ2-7	CASSYRDRGAYEQYF	TGTGCCAGCAGCTACCGGGACAGGGGGGCCTACGAGCAGTACTTC
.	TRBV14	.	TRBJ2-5	CASSQHRDARTPQETQYF	TGTGCCAGCAGCCAACATCGGGACGCCCGGACTCCACAAGAGACCCAGTACTTC
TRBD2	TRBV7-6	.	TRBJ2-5	CASSLGAGGPQETQYF	TGTGCCAGCAGCTTAGGTGCGGGAGGACCCCAAGAGACCCAGTACTTC
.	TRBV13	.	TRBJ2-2	CASTIHRGQGMGGELFF	TGTGCCAGCACTATTCACCGAGGGCAGGGGATGGGCGGGGAGCTGTTTTTT
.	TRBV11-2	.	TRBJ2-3	CASSLDGWDTQYF	TGTGCCAGCAGCTTAGATGGTTGGGATACGCAGTATTTT
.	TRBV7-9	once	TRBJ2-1	CASSLEDWASTNYNEQFF	TGTGCCAGCAGCTTAGAAGACTGGGCTAGCACAAACTACAATGAGCAGTTCTTC
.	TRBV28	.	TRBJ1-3	CASRTSGNTIYF	TGTGCCAGCAGGACCTCTGGAAACACCATATATTTT
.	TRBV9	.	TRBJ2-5	CASSVGGLRQETQYF	TGTGCCAGCAGCGTGGGGGGGCTCCGCCAAGAGACCCAGTACTTC
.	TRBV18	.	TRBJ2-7	CASSPPSGSYEQYF	TGTGCCAGCTCACCACCGAGCGGATCCTACGAGCAGTACTTC
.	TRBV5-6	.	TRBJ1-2	CASSLLGSGGYTF	TGTGCCAGCAGCTTGCTCGGGAGCGGCGGCTACACCTTC
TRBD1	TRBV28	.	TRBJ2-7	CASSDQGVGEQYF	TGTGCCAGCAGTGACCAGGGGGTGGGGGAGCAGTACTTC
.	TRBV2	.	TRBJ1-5	CASRVGRNQPQHF	TGTGCCAGCAGAGTGGGGCGCAATCAGCCCCAGCATTTT
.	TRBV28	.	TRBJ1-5	CASSFSGNQPQHF	TGTGCCAGCAGTTTTTCCGGAAATCAGCCCCAGCATTTT
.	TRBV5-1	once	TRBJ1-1	CASSLEVKTEAFF	TGCGCCAGCAGCTTGGAAGTCAAAACTGAAGCTTTCTTT
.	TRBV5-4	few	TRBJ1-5	CASSLDATNQPQHF	TGTGCCAGCAGCTTGGACGCAACTAATCAGCCCCAGCATTTT
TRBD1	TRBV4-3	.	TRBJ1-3	CASSSRDRGLGNTIYF	TGCGCCAGCAGCTCCCGGGACAGGGGGCTCGGAAACACCATATATTTT
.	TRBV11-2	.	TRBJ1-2	CASSLERAVLANYGYTF	TGTGCCAGCAGCTTAGAAAGGGCAGTTTTAGCTAACTATGGCTACACCTTC
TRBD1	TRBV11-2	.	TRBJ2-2	CASSLTGTATGELFF	TGTGCCAGCAGCTTAACCGGGACAGCCACCGGGGAGCTGTTTTTT
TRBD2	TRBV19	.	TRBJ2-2	CASSPTSANTGELFF	TGTGCCTCTTCCCCGACTAGCGCGAACACCGGGGAGCTGTTTTTT
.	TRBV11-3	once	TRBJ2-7	CASSLGSGAYEQYF	TGTGCCAGCAGCTTAGGGTCAGGGGCCTACGAGCAGTACTTC
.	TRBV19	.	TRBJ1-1	CASSPSSDRAEAFF	TGTGCCAGTAGCCCATCCTCGGACCGAGCTGAAGCTTTCTTT
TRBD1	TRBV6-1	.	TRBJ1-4	CASSDRGRSNEKLFF	TGTGCCAGCAGTGACAGGGGGCGGAGTAATGAAAAACTGTTTTTT
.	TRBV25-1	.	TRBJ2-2	CASNIGTGELFF	TGTGCCAGCAATATCGGCACCGGGGAGCTGTTTTTT
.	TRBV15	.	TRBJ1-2	CATSSSKGLIGYGYTF	TGTGCCACCAGCAGTTCTAAGGGGCTAATTGGGTATGGCTACACCTTC
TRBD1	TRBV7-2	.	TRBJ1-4	CASSLAQGERGKLFF	TGTGCCAGCAGCTTAGCGCAGGGGGAGAGGGGAAAACTGTTTTTT